One and the same sample provided the 17 T cell receptor beta chains below, sequenced in a study of CD8+CD57+ T cells in acquired aplastic anemia (dated by TCRdb to the late 2010s). Instrument on record: Illumina HiSeq 2000. Genomic DNA was used as template for profiling of TCR beta VDJ combinations and CDR3 sequences. Starting from the raw public reads, TCRdb applied fastp trimming at Q25, assembled clones with MiXCR and retained in-frame beta chains. Merged by CDR3 protein, the rows form single entries marked with the most common genes and DNA. This sample gives 150,000 to 200,000 distinct CDR3 sequences in total; over 60% of them show up just once. The top ten hold 46% of the sample. The sample consisted of sorted CD4+, CD8+, or CD8+CD57+ T cells (not recorded which) from PBMCs. These receptors were taken from a human donor with severe aplastic anemia or a healthy control (not recorded which).

The V gene is TRBV24-1, the J gene TRBJ2-7; no firm D call. Germline values: CDR1 KGHDR, CDR2 SFDVKD. The CDR3 consists of 14 residues. V gave up 3 bases and J gave up 5 bases, with 13 bases separating them. CDR3 loop: CATSDRSRFHEQYF. The CDR3 DNA reads TGTGCCACCAGTGATCGGTCCCGTTTCCACGAGCAGTACTTC.

This chain uses TRBV9 with TRBJ1-1, with TRBD1 matching over 8 bases. The CDR3 consists of 13 residues. V lost 0 bases to trimming and J lost 10 bases; unmatched junction nucleotides: 5. CDR1 is SGDLS, CDR2 YYNGEE, per germline. The CDR3 bases are TGTGCCAGCAGCGTAGACCAGGGGGCGGTAGCTTTCTTT. The encoded protein is CASSVDQGAVAFF.

The chain recombines TRBV6-1 with TRBJ2-7, with 8 bases that match TRBD1. The CDR3 covers 14 residues. Looked up from germline, CDR1 is MNHNS and CDR2 is SASEGT. V shed 6 bases and J 5 bases; nucleotides not matched to a gene: 9. CDR3 amino acids: CASSPLDRGDEQYF. CDR3 DNA: TGTGCCAGCAGCCCCCTCGACAGGGGCGACGAGCAGTACTTC.

This clonotype was picked up one time. V and J are TRBV9 and TRBJ2-5; TRBD2 agrees at 9 bases. The V and J ends lost 0 bases and 3 bases, in that order; junction bases with no gene match: 3. The CDR3 consists of 15 residues. CDR1 SGDLS and CDR2 YYNGEE come from the germline V gene. This CDR3 is CASSVDRGGEETQYF. CDR3 coding DNA: TGTGCCAGCAGCGTAGATCGCGGGGGGGAAGAGACCCAGTACTTC.

In the case of this clonotype: At one end, the junction sequence differs from germline, possibly due to a read error. The J gene is TRBJ2-1, the V gene TRBV7-2; TRBD2 might be the D (7 bases). Germline CDR1 SGHTA, CDR2 FQGNSA. The CDR3 extends over 14 amino acids. CDR3 residues: CASSQGGGAPEQFF. CDR3 nucleotide sequence: TGCGCCAGCAGCCAGGGTGGGGGGGCCCCTGAGCAGTTCTTC. The whole variable domain, filled in from reference TRBV7-2 and TRBJ2-1, reads GAGVSQSPSNKVTEKGKDVELRCDPISGHTALYWYRQSLGQGLEFLIYFQGNSAPDKSGLPSDRFSAERTGGSVSTLTIQRTQQEDSAVYLCASSQGGGAPEQFFGPGTRLTVL.

This clonotype was observed at least ten times. This chain connects TRBV7-6 to TRBJ1-1; D not resolved. Between the trimmed V and J ends, which lost 2 bases and 1 base, there was a span of 11 bases. This CDR3 region has 15 residues. Germline CDR1 is SGHVS and CDR2 is FNYEAQ. As DNA, the CDR3 is TGTGCCAGCAGCTTAATGGAGTGGGCGAACACTGAAGCTTTCTTT. Its protein product is CASSLMEWANTEAFF.

The J gene is TRBJ2-7, the V gene TRBV7-9; TRBD2 agrees at 9 bases. Germline values: CDR1 SEHNR, CDR2 FQNEAQ (reference sequence). V trimming: 4 bases; J trimming: 7 bases; junction bases outside the gene matches: 14. This CDR3 has 16 residues. The CDR3 region has the DNA TGTGCCAGCAGCTCGATCGGGGGCGGGGGGGCGTTGGAGCAGTACTTC. Translation gives CASSSIGGGGALEQYF.

The V call is TRBV20-1, the J call TRBJ2-5, with 9 bases lining up with TRBD1. CDR3 length: 16 residues. CDR1 and CDR2 (germline): DFQATT, SNEGSKA (reference sequence). V trimming: 2 bases; J trimming: 7 bases; junction bases outside the gene matches: 14. The DNA of the CDR3 is TGCAGTGCTAGACCTCGGACAGGGGAGGGTCTAGGGACCCAGTACTTC. Translated, it gives CSARPRTGEGLGTQYF.

The chain recombines TRBV5-1 with TRBJ1-1, with D unresolved. Germline CDR1 reads SGHRS; CDR2 reads YFSETQ. There are 14 residues in the CDR3. The germline V and J ends were trimmed by 4 bases and 1 base, with 11 bases remaining between them. The CDR3 nucleotides are TGCGCCAGCAGCCCGTCGCAAACGAACACTGAAGCTTTCTTT. This translates into CASSPSQTNTEAFF. Supplemented by reference TRBV5-1 and TRBJ1-1, the full variable domain reads KAGVTQTPRYLIKTRGQQVTLSCSPISGHRSVSWYQQTPGQGLQFLFEYFSETQRNKGNFPGRFSGRQFSNSRSEMNVSTLELGDSALYLCASSPSQTNTEAFFGQGTRLTVV.

On this clonotype: This may arise from a read error, as a much more abundant clone is one base away. The chain employs TRBV7-2 and TRBJ2-2; 10 positions match TRBD1. Germline CDR1 reads SGHTA; CDR2 reads FQGNSA. The CDR3 runs 17 residues. CDR3 amino acids: CASSFLPWTGGSGELLF. As DNA, the CDR3 is TGTGCCAGCAGCTTTTTGCCCTGGACAGGGGGATCCGGGGAGCTGCTTTTT. The variable domain in full, completed from reference TRBV7-2 and TRBJ2-2, reads GAGVSQSPSNKVTEKGKDVELRCDPISGHTALYWYRQSLGQGLEFLIYFQGNSAPDKSGLPSDRFSAERTGGSVSTLTIQRTQQEDSAVYLCASSFLPWTGGSGELLFGEGSRLTVL.

This sequence joins TRBV24-1 and TRBJ1-4; 9 bases line up with TRBD1. This CDR3 comprises 15 residues. The junction had 5 bases not matched to a gene; V was cut back by 3 bases and J by 7 bases. The germline gives CDR1 KGHDR, CDR2 SFDVKD. The CDR3 region has the DNA TGTGCCACCAGTGATCTGACAGGGGGTGGTGAAAAACTGTTTTTT. Residues: CATSDLTGGGEKLFF.

The chain combines TRBV5-1 with TRBJ2-7, with 9 bases fitting TRBD1. Germline trimming cut 1 base from V and 2 bases from J; bases unmatched to any gene: 4. Germline V CDR1 and CDR2: SGHRS, YFSETQ. This CDR3 spans 15 amino acids. DNA of the CDR3: TGCGCCAGCAGCTTGTTGGGACAGGGACCCTACGAGCAGTACTTC. The encoded protein is CASSLLGQGPYEQYF.

As to this clonotype: Here the CDR3 omits its conserved ending phenylalanine or tryptophan, so a read error is the likely source. The V call is TRBV30, the J call TRBJ2-7; D possibly corresponds to TRBD2 (6 bases). This CDR3 is 12 amino acids long. Germline CDR1 and CDR2: GTSNPN and SVGIG (reference sequence). V was pared by 2 bases and J by 7 bases, with 12 bases between. CDR3 sequence: CAWSRLRGEQYL. CDR3 nucleotides: TGTGCCTGGAGTCGGCTTCGGGGGGAGCAGTACCTC.

The rearrangement uses TRBV9 and TRBJ2-7; possibly TRBD1 for D (5 bases). Germline CDR1 is SGDLS and CDR2 is YYNGEE. This CDR3 spans 14 amino acids. V lost 3 bases, J lost 6 bases, and 16 bases lay in between. CDR3 bases: TGTGCCAGCAGCGGATGGACCGTTGGGGCCGAGCAGTACTTC. The encoded protein is CASSGWTVGAEQYF.

The V call is TRBV29-1, the J call TRBJ2-1, with 10 positions matching TRBD2. There are 12 residues in the CDR3. Germline CDR1 SQVTM, CDR2 ANQGSEA. Losses at the gene ends were 3 bases for V and 9 bases for J; bases not matched to a gene: 2. The CDR3 nucleotides are TGCAGCGTTGAGGGACTAGCGACTGAGCAGTTCTTC. Its translation: CSVEGLATEQFF.

The chain uses TRBV24-1 and TRBJ2-7; D uncertain. The CDR3 covers 12 residues. Trimming cost V 3 bases and J 3 bases, with 5 bases left between them. Germline CDR1 KGHDR, CDR2 SFDVKD. DNA for the CDR3: TGTGCCACCAGTGATGCCGGCTACGAGCAGTACTTC. Encoded protein: CATSDAGYEQYF.

This sequence joins TRBV5-6 and TRBJ2-5; weak D call: TRBD2 (5 bases). The germline V gene has CDR1 SGHDT and CDR2 YYEEEE. V gave up 2 bases and J gave up 0 bases, with 20 bases separating them. This CDR3 has 18 amino acids. The CDR3 spells CASSFSPAGRRDQETQYF. As DNA, the CDR3 is TGTGCCAGCAGCTTCTCACCGGCGGGCAGGCGGGACCAAGAGACCCAGTACTTC.